Below are 11 T cell receptor beta chains sequenced from a single sample in a study of post-analysis software for immune sequencing data. Study-level results: Roughly 5 TRBV segments occurring more often in patients than controls included TRBV5-6, TRBV5-1 and TRBV20-1.

cDNA libraries of TCR beta carried unique molecular identifiers. TCRdb re-derived calls from the PCR reads in MiXCR, one entry per CDR3 protein. Found here are around 710,000 distinct CDR3 sequences, about half of them singletons; the top ten hold 4.9%. Their recognized antigens are unknown. Sequenced input: blood. These TCRs come from a girl between 5 and 17 years old with multiple sclerosis.

The chain has TRBV6-5 and TRBJ2-1; D is possibly TRBD2 (6 bases). V was trimmed by 2 bases and J by 10 bases, leaving 12 bases between them. Per the germline V gene, CDR1 is MNHEY and CDR2 is SVGAGI. The CDR3 totals 13 residues. The CDR3 DNA follows: TGTGCCAGCAGTTACGGAGGAGGGGAGGAGCAGTTCTTC. Its translation is CASSYGGGEEQFF.

The chain couples TRBV27 to TRBJ2-5, with 14 bases matching TRBD2. The CDR3 extends over 15 amino acids. Germline V gene sequence: CDR1 MNHEY, CDR2 SMNVEV (reference sequence). Trimming took 5 bases from V and 5 from J; bases not matched to a gene: 4. CDR3: CASSLRTSGGETQYF. CDR3 sequence (DNA): TGTGCCAGCAGTCTGAGGACTAGCGGGGGGGAGACCCAGTACTTC.

This clonotype was counted between two and nine times. The chain combines TRBV4-3 with TRBJ1-1; 8 bases line up with TRBD1. V was clipped by 4 bases and J by 5 bases; unmatched bases: 9. This CDR3 has 15 amino acids. CDR1 and CDR2 (germline): LGHNA, YSLEER. CDR3 sequence: CASSRARTGMTEAFF. The CDR3 DNA reads as TGCGCCAGCAGCCGCGCCCGGACAGGGATGACTGAAGCTTTCTTT.

J is TRBJ2-1 and V is TRBV29-1, with a tentative D call TRBD1 (8 bases). This CDR3 region has 14 residues. Germline V gene lookup returns CDR1 SQVTM and CDR2 ANQGSEA. The V end lost 7 bases, the J end lost 7 bases, and 20 bases lay between the germline ends. DNA for the CDR3: TGCAGCGCTACCGGGGGGCAGGGGGCAAATGAGCAGTTCTTC. This codes for CSATGGQGANEQFF.

This clonotype showed up just a few times. The CDR3 coding sequence is TGTGCCAGCAGCTCTACTAGCGGGAGTTTCAATGAGCAGTTCTTC. Amino acids: CASSSTSGSFNEQFF. This chain joins TRBV11-1 and TRBJ2-1; TRBD2 matches at 11 bases. J was trimmed by 6 bases and V by 4 bases; bases with no gene match: 5. Germline CDR1 reads SGHAT; CDR2 reads FQDESV (reference sequence). The CDR3 consists of 15 residues.

The chain employs TRBV15 and TRBJ2-1; the D is unclear. Trimming removed 0 bases from V and 8 bases from J, with 17 bases in between. CDR3 length: 16 residues. Germline V gives CDR1 LNHNV, CDR2 YYDKDF (reference sequence). Written as DNA, the CDR3 is TGTGCCACCAGCAGAGAAACCCGCCCCCCCGAGGATGAGCAGTTCTTC. It translates to CATSRETRPPEDEQFF.

The chain couples TRBV2 to TRBJ1-2, with D tentatively TRBD1 (5 bases). Germline V lookup: CDR1 SNHLY, CDR2 FYNNEI. The V and J ends lost 6 bases and 8 bases respectively, with 13 bases between them. The CDR3 is made up of 12 amino acids. CDR3 amino acids: CASSKNQGGYTF. CDR3 bases: TGTGCCAGCAGCAAAAACCAGGGAGGCTACACCTTC.

The genes are TRBV9 and TRBJ2-3, with D maybe TRBD2 (5 bases). The CDR3 loop spans 13 amino acids. From germline, CDR1 is SGDLS and CDR2 YYNGEE. Deletions cut 4 bases from V and 6 bases from J, with 12 bases between. The CDR3 sequence: CASSLRVADTQYF. CDR3 nucleotides: TGTGCCAGCAGCCTTCGGGTAGCGGATACGCAGTATTTT.

The chain couples TRBV5-6 to TRBJ2-5; D is unresolved. Per germline, CDR1 SGHDT and CDR2 YYEEEE. This CDR3 comprises 14 residues. V lost 4 bases, J lost 5 bases, and 15 bases lay in between. The CDR3 DNA follows: TGTGCCAGCAGCCACCGACCGGGTGGGGAGACCCAGTACTTC. Translating gives CASSHRPGGETQYF.

The V and J genes are TRBV5-5 and TRBJ2-7, with D tentatively TRBD1 or TRBD2 (5 bases each). Trimming stripped 1 base from V and 7 bases from J, with 15 bases between. Germline CDR1 and CDR2: SGHKS and YYEKEE (reference sequence). CDR3 size: 14 residues. The chain's CDR3 is CASSLWRGVGEQYF. As DNA, the CDR3 is TGTGCCAGCAGCTTGTGGAGAGGGGTGGGAGAGCAGTACTTC.

This rearrangement joins TRBV4-2 to TRBJ2-2, with D possibly matching TRBD2 (5 bases). The V end was cut by 4 bases, the J end by 0 bases, with 21 bases between. CDR1 is LGHNA and CDR2 is YNFKEQ in the germline V gene. CDR3 length equals 19 residues. The CDR3, as DNA: TGTGCCAGCAGCCCGTTCAACCGCGCCAGCGGTTCGAACACCGGGGAGCTGTTTTTT. This codes for CASSPFNRASGSNTGELFF.